Listed below are T cell receptor beta chains from one sample, sequenced in a study of T-cell memory formation after mild COVID-19. TCRdb analysed the 5' RACE reads with MiXCR anew, one entry per CDR3 protein. The sample shows fewer than 250,000 distinct CDR3 sequences, 27% of them seen only once. What was sequenced was PBMCs or a T cell subset sorted from them (not recorded which). Every receptor here comes from an adult woman who had mild COVID-19 (a few samples of this study predate the infection). Cell type and time point are not known. The CDR3 runs from the conserved cysteine through the conserved F or W. A D gene is named only where the DNA matches it firmly. Expanded clones are given a class, and other clones once, few, many or no size at all.

clone_size,v_call,j_call,d_call,cdr3_aa,cdr3_nt
NA,TRBV6-5,TRBJ2-7,NA,CASTDRLGEQYF,TGTGCCAGCACCGACCGGTTGGGCGAGCAGTACTTC
few,TRBV20-1,TRBJ2-1,NA,CSAMGLGEQFF,TGCAGTGCTATGGGCCTTGGCGAGCAGTTCTTC
NA,TRBV7-2,TRBJ2-2,NA,CASSTQTVTGELFF,TGTGCCAGCAGCACCCAGACGGTGACCGGGGAGCTGTTTTTT
NA,TRBV7-2,TRBJ2-5,NA,CASTQTSWGTQYF,TGTGCCAGCACCCAGACTAGTTGGGGGACCCAGTACTTC
few,TRBV20-1,TRBJ2-3,TRBD1,CSARDRGRTDTQYF,TGCAGTGCTCGGGACAGGGGGAGAACAGATACGCAGTATTTT
NA,TRBV2,TRBJ2-3,TRBD2,CASSDPLAGGPSTDTQYF,TGTGCCAGCAGTGACCCACTAGCGGGAGGACCTAGCACAGATACGCAGTATTTT
few,TRBV6-5,TRBJ2-1,NA,CASSYVGGINNEQFF,TGTGCCAGCAGTTACGTGGGGGGTATTAACAATGAGCAGTTCTTC
few,TRBV10-3,TRBJ2-7,TRBD1,CAIKGGDRVYEQYF,TGTGCCATCAAGGGGGGGGACAGGGTCTACGAGCAGTACTTC
few,TRBV18,TRBJ1-1,NA,CASSPPGVPRGAFF,TGTGCCAGCTCACCACCGGGGGTTCCCCGAGGAGCTTTCTTT
NA,TRBV20-1,TRBJ2-7,NA,CSARGNYEQYF,TGCAGTGCGAGAGGAAACTACGAGCAGTACTTC
few,TRBV5-1,TRBJ2-7,NA,CASSLVAAGYEQYF,TGCGCCAGCAGCTTGGTGGCGGCTGGCTACGAGCAGTACTTC
NA,TRBV29-1,TRBJ1-2,TRBD1,CSVAGTDGANYGYTF,TGCAGCGTCGCGGGGACAGACGGGGCTAACTATGGCTACACCTTC
NA,TRBV4-1,TRBJ1-1,NA,CASSQDTRRAEAFF,TGCGCCAGCAGCCAAGATACTCGCAGGGCTGAAGCTTTCTTT
NA,TRBV12-3/TRBV12-4,TRBJ2-5,NA,CASGRGLETQYF,TGTGCCAGCGGCCGGGGGTTAGAGACCCAGTACTTC
NA,TRBV6-2/TRBV6-3,TRBJ2-7,NA,CASSYPKTRNYEQYF,TGTGCCAGCAGTTACCCAAAGACACGGAACTACGAGCAGTACTTC
NA,TRBV7-8,TRBJ1-4,TRBD1,CASSFRQGQEKLFF,TGTGCCAGCAGCTTTCGACAGGGGCAAGAAAAACTGTTTTTT
NA,TRBV4-3,TRBJ1-5,TRBD1,CASSQDRASNQPQHF,TGCGCCAGCAGCCAGGACAGGGCTAGCAATCAGCCCCAGCATTTT
NA,TRBV9,TRBJ2-2,TRBD2,CASSPRTGTSGIPNTGELFF,TGTGCCAGCAGCCCCAGAACCGGGACTAGCGGGATTCCGAACACCGGGGAGCTGTTTTTT
few,TRBV10-3,TRBJ2-1,NA,CAISLTATSSYNEQFF,TGTGCCATCAGCCTGACAGCAACTAGCTCCTACAATGAGCAGTTCTTC
few,TRBV29-1,TRBJ1-1,TRBD1,CSVSGTGGTEAFF,TGCAGCGTTTCCGGGACAGGGGGAACTGAAGCTTTCTTT
NA,TRBV7-9,TRBJ2-1,TRBD1,CASIFSRGSPGGYNEQFF,TGTGCCAGCATCTTCTCCCGAGGTAGCCCAGGGGGTTACAATGAGCAGTTCTTC
NA,TRBV29-1,TRBJ2-1,NA,CSAKGQRFYNEQFF,TGCAGCGCTAAAGGTCAGAGGTTCTACAATGAGCAGTTCTTC
NA,TRBV19,TRBJ2-1,TRBD1,CASSGTGSIAEQFF,TGTGCCAGTAGTGGGACAGGGTCAATCGCTGAGCAGTTCTTC
NA,TRBV3-1,TRBJ2-3,NA,CASSARLTLTDTQYF,TGTGCCAGCAGCGCCCGCCTGACCCTGACGGATACGCAGTATTTT
many,TRBV5-1,TRBJ2-1,NA,CASSLSGEQFF,TGTGCCAGCAGCTTATCGGGAGAGCAGTTCTTC
NA,TRBV20-1,TRBJ1-2,TRBD1,CSAIRTGNYGYTF,TGCAGTGCTATCCGGACAGGGAACTATGGCTACACCTTC
NA,TRBV7-2,TRBJ2-7,TRBD2,CASSLVASGSPYEQYF,TGTGCCAGCAGCTTAGTGGCTAGCGGGAGCCCCTACGAGCAGTACTTC
few,TRBV24-1,TRBJ2-7,TRBD1,CATSDPRQGNYEQYF,TGTGCCACCAGTGACCCGAGACAGGGCAACTACGAGCAGTACTTC
few,TRBV9,TRBJ1-2,NA,CASSVGGSNGYTF,TGTGCCAGCAGCGTAGGGGGTTCCAACGGCTACACCTTC
NA,TRBV11-2,TRBJ2-2,NA,CASSLDVATGELFF,TGTGCCAGCAGCTTAGATGTGGCTACCGGGGAGCTGTTTTTT
NA,TRBV7-8,TRBJ1-1,TRBD1,CASSVTGGPLGTEAFF,TGTGCCAGCAGCGTCACAGGGGGCCCGTTGGGTACTGAAGCTTTCTTT
NA,TRBV6-2/TRBV6-3,TRBJ2-2,TRBD2,CASSSSGSDTGELFF,TGTGCCAGCAGCTCTAGCGGGAGTGACACCGGGGAGCTGTTTTTT
few,TRBV7-2,TRBJ2-2,TRBD2,CASSLVGLAGITGELFF,TGTGCCAGCAGCTTAGTGGGCCTAGCGGGAATCACCGGGGAGCTGTTTTTT
few,TRBV7-2,TRBJ2-1,NA,CASSLARLDEQFF,TGTGCCAGCAGCTTAGCGCGTCTTGATGAGCAGTTCTTC
few,TRBV7-8,TRBJ2-7,NA,CASSLSLWGGDEQYF,TGTGCCAGCAGTCTCTCTCTATGGGGTGGCGACGAGCAGTACTTC
NA,TRBV7-2,TRBJ2-1,NA,CASSLSGPNNEQFF,TGTGCCAGCAGCTTGTCAGGTCCCAACAATGAGCAGTTCTTC
NA,TRBV7-6,TRBJ2-7,NA,CASSSNDMSYEQYF,TGTGCCAGCAGCTCTAATGACATGTCCTACGAGCAGTACTTC
NA,TRBV5-1,TRBJ2-7,NA,CASSLRTSYEQYF,TGCGCCAGCAGCTTAAGGACCAGCTACGAGCAGTACTTC
NA,TRBV7-9,TRBJ2-1,TRBD2,CASRNLADSYNEQFF,TGTGCCAGCAGGAATCTAGCGGACTCCTACAATGAGCAGTTCTTC
NA,TRBV7-9,TRBJ2-7,TRBD2,CASSSGLGVLYEQYF,TGTGCCAGCAGCTCCGGACTAGGGGTGCTCTACGAGCAGTACTTC
NA,TRBV5-1,TRBJ1-1,NA,CASSFGFGNTEAFF,TGCGCCAGCAGCTTCGGATTCGGCAACACTGAAGCTTTCTTT
NA,TRBV24-1,TRBJ2-2,TRBD1,CATSDFRTGRLTGELFF,TGTGCCACCAGTGATTTTCGGACAGGGAGATTGACCGGGGAGCTGTTTTTT
NA,TRBV20-1,TRBJ2-7,NA,CSARERGGPYEQYF,TGCAGTGCTAGAGAGAGAGGGGGTCCCTACGAGCAGTACTTC
few,TRBV7-3,TRBJ1-1,TRBD1,CASSPDRGALAFF,TGTGCCAGCAGCCCCGACAGGGGAGCTCTAGCTTTCTTT
few,TRBV2,TRBJ2-5,NA,CATSSYLGEETQYF,TGTGCCACCTCCTCGTATTTGGGGGAAGAGACCCAGTACTTC
NA,TRBV4-3,TRBJ2-1,TRBD2,CASSQEVSGRAGSKGDEQFF,TGCGCCAGCAGCCAAGAAGTTAGCGGGAGGGCCGGGAGCAAGGGGGATGAGCAGTTCTTC
NA,TRBV10-3,TRBJ1-4,NA,CAIRRQDTANEKLFF,TGTGCCATCAGACGGCAAGATACGGCTAATGAAAAACTGTTTTTT
NA,TRBV6-6,TRBJ2-5,TRBD1,CASRGGQGSLETQYF,TGTGCCAGCAGAGGGGGACAGGGTTCTTTGGAGACCCAGTACTTC
few,TRBV20-1,TRBJ1-1,TRBD1,CSARVKRGPNTEAFF,TGCAGTGCTAGAGTCAAGAGGGGGCCGAACACTGAAGCTTTCTTT
NA,TRBV6-5,TRBJ2-7,TRBD1,CASRPTGGREQYF,TGTGCCAGCAGACCTACAGGGGGTCGTGAGCAGTACTTC
few,TRBV19,TRBJ2-2,TRBD2,CASSIIGLAGNTGELFF,TGTGCCAGTAGTATAATAGGACTAGCGGGGAACACCGGGGAGCTGTTTTTT
few,TRBV19,TRBJ1-3,NA,CASRTVSGNTIYF,TGTGCCAGTCGGACAGTCTCTGGAAACACCATATATTTT
NA,TRBV13,TRBJ1-3,NA,CASSLQGRNTIYF,TGTGCCAGCAGCTTACAGGGAAGAAACACCATATATTTT
NA,TRBV15,TRBJ1-3,NA,CATSISSNSGNTIYF,TGTGCCACCAGCATATCCTCAAACTCTGGAAACACCATATATTTT
many,TRBV19,TRBJ2-2,TRBD1,CASIQQGPGTGELFF,TGTGCCAGTATCCAACAGGGGCCGGGCACCGGGGAGCTGTTTTTT
few,TRBV5-1,TRBJ2-7,NA,CASSFRQTYEQYF,TGCGCCAGCAGCTTCAGACAGACCTACGAGCAGTACTTC
NA,TRBV20-1,TRBJ1-6,NA,CSARDPVAYNSPLHF,TGCAGTGCTAGAGATCCGGTTGCCTATAATTCACCCCTCCACTTT
few,TRBV5-1,TRBJ2-6,NA,CASSVGTSTLSGANVLTF,TGCGCCAGCAGCGTGGGGACCAGTACGCTCTCTGGGGCCAACGTCCTGACTTTC
few,TRBV7-7,TRBJ2-3,NA,CASSLEIRDTQYF,TGTGCCAGCAGCTTAGAAATTAGAGATACGCAGTATTTT